Shown below are 27 T cell receptor beta chains from a single sample sequenced in a study of cytomegalovirus exposure and HLA in healthy donors. Sequencing was performed with immunoSEQ multiplex PCR; in TCRdb, only in-frame clones are kept and a portion is missing. Of 57,000 or so clones in the sample, more than 90% were seen once. Sequenced sample: PBMCs. The receptors here all came from a man aged 18-30 years in good health and CMV-seronegative.

Concerning this clone itself: In this CDR3 the conserved last residue, phenylalanine or tryptophan, is missing, so a read error is likely. It is unclear where the CDR3 begins or ends on the DNA, so no DNA is shown, and the CDR3 is as TCRdb lists it. This rearrangement joins TRBV6-5 to TRBJ2-7; the table's D call TRBD1 went unverified against the DNA. The CDR3 length is 10 residues, termini included. Per germline, CDR1 MNHEY and CDR2 SVGAGI. CDR3 sequence: CASRPDRPAL.

This chain links TRBV7-6 with TRBJ2-1, with TRBD1 identical over 12 bases. V was clipped by 1 base and J by 6 bases; unmatched bases: 7. Germline assignment: CDR1 SGHVS and CDR2 FNYEAQ. The CDR3 runs 17 residues. The DNA for the CDR3 is TGTGCCAGCAGCTTAGTGGGACAGGGGGCCGTGGGCAATGAGCAGTTCTTC. Its protein product is CASSLVGQGAVGNEQFF.

V usage is TRBV5-1 and J usage is TRBJ1-1; D not certain. With 2 bases removed from V and 5 bases from J, the gap between germline ends came to 10 bases. CDR3 length: 13 amino acids. Germline V gene data show CDR1 as SGHRS and CDR2 as YFSETQ. Here the CDR3 DNA reads TGCGCCAGCAGCTTCAAGCCGGGGACTGAAGCTTTCTTT. This codes for CASSFKPGTEAFF.

The V gene is TRBV9, the J gene TRBJ2-7; D might be TRBD1 (5 bases). V shed 0 bases and J shed 6 bases, with 16 bases lying between them. Germline V CDR1 and CDR2: SGDLS, YYNGEE. The CDR3 has 15 residues. The CDR3 DNA reads TGTGCCAGCAGCGTAGGGTCGGCAGGGTCTGCCGAGCAGTACTTC. Protein sequence: CASSVGSAGSAEQYF.

The chain joins TRBV10-1 to TRBJ1-4; no clear D gene. V lost 5 bases, J lost 7 bases, and 17 bases lay in between. CDR3 length: 15 residues. The germline CDR1 and CDR2 sequences are WNHNN and SYGVQD (reference sequence). CDR3 amino acids: CASSICEREAEKLFF. The CDR3 bases are TGCGCCAGCAGTATTTGTGAGCGTGAGGCTGAAAAACTGTTTTTT.

V and J are TRBV5-5 and TRBJ2-7; possibly TRBD1 for D (6 bases). The CDR3 is made up of 18 amino acids. Germline-derived CDR1 and CDR2 are SGHKS and YYEKEE (reference sequence). V lost 2 bases to trimming and J lost 3 bases, with 24 bases between them. The chain's CDR3 is CASSFNIQGRGPNYEQYF. The CDR3 nucleotides are TGTGCCAGCAGCTTTAACATCCAAGGCAGGGGTCCGAACTACGAGCAGTACTTC.

The chain has TRBV10-3 and TRBJ2-2, with TRBD1 matching 7 bases. The germline gives CDR1 ENHRY, CDR2 SYGVKD. The CDR3 has 15 residues. V lost 4 bases to trimming and J lost 4 bases; unmatched junction nucleotides: 6. CDR3 amino acids: CAISGAGGGTGELFF. In DNA form, the CDR3 reads TGTGCCATCAGTGGGGCAGGGGGTGGCACCGGGGAGCTGTTTTTT.

The gene calls are TRBV4-3 and TRBJ2-1, with 7 nucleotides matching TRBD2. CDR3 length equals 13 residues. The V segment lost 1 base and the J segment 6 bases; nucleotides outside the gene matches: 0. CDR1 and CDR2 (germline): LGHNA, YSLEER. DNA of the CDR3: TGCGCCAGCAGCCAAGGACTAGCCAATGAGCAGTTCTTC. Residues: CASSQGLANEQFF.

This CDR3 is CASSSYQETQYF. CDR3 DNA: TGTGCCAGCAGTTCGTACCAAGAGACCCAGTACTTC. This rearrangement joins TRBV27 to TRBJ2-5; no reliable D call. Trimming stripped 4 bases from V and 0 bases from J, with 3 bases between. The CDR3 contains 12 residues. CDR1 is MNHEY, CDR2 SMNVEV, per germline (reference sequence).

This sequence joins TRBV5-1 and TRBJ2-5; 10 bases fit TRBD1. J lost 7 bases, V lost 3 bases, and 9 bases had no gene match. The germline V gene encodes CDR1 SGHRS and CDR2 YFSETQ. The CDR3 length is 15 residues. This CDR3 is CASSSGTGAGGTQYF. CDR3 nucleotide sequence: TGCGCCAGCAGCTCCGGGACAGGGGCTGGGGGGACCCAGTACTTC. The variable domain in full, with the rest retrieved from reference TRBV5-1 and TRBJ2-5, is KAGVTQTPRYLIKTRGQQVTLSCSPISGHRSVSWYQQTPGQGLQFLFEYFSETQRNKGNFPGRFSGRQFSNSRSEMNVSTLELGDSALYLCASSSGTGAGGTQYFGPGTRLLVL.

The chain employs TRBV6-6 and TRBJ1-4, with 7 bases matching TRBD1. Germline CDR1 is MNHNY and CDR2 is SVGAGI (reference sequence). V lost 6 bases, J lost 8 bases, and 12 bases stayed unmatched. This CDR3 region has 15 residues. CDR3 nucleotide sequence: TGTGCCAGCAGCCCCCTCAAGAGGGGGCAGGAAAAACTGTTTTTT. Protein: CASSPLKRGQEKLFF.

The chain uses TRBV15 and TRBJ1-2; 8 positions match TRBD1. The germline V gene has CDR1 LNHNV and CDR2 YYDKDF (reference sequence). The CDR3 has 14 residues. J was trimmed by 7 bases and V by 1 base; bases with no gene match: 5. The CDR3 DNA is TGTGCCACCAGCAGAGGCCGGACAGGGCCTGGCTACACCTTC. It is translated as CATSRGRTGPGYTF.

The chain employs TRBV7-9 and TRBJ2-5; D is unresolved. The CDR3 runs to 12 residues. Per germline, CDR1 SEHNR and CDR2 FQNEAQ (reference sequence). Trimming cost V 6 bases and J 1 base, with 6 bases left between them. The CDR3, as DNA: TGTGCCAGCAGTTCACTCCAAGAGACCCAGTACTTC. Residues: CASSSLQETQYF. The full variable domain, rest sourced from reference TRBV7-9 and TRBJ2-5, is DTGVSQNPRHKITKRGQNVTFRCDPISEHNRLYWYRQTLGQGPEFLTYFQNEAQLEKSRLLSDRFSAERPKGSFSTLEIQRTEQGDSAMYLCASSSLQETQYFGPGTRLLVL.

The V and J genes are TRBV6-1 and TRBJ2-7; 7 bases agree with TRBD2. This CDR3 contains 17 residues. Per germline, CDR1 MNHNS and CDR2 SASEGT. V gave up 0 bases and J gave up 0 bases; unmatched junction bases: 8. DNA for the CDR3: TGTGCCAGCAGTGAAGCTGGGGCAGGGACTATCTCCTACGAGCAGTACTTC. It translates to CASSEAGAGTISYEQYF.

This chain uses TRBV7-9 with TRBJ2-1, with 7 positions matching TRBD1. After removal of 2 bases from V and 4 bases from J, the junction contained 5 bases not matched to a gene. CDR1 is SEHNR, CDR2 FQNEAQ, per germline (reference sequence). The CDR3 runs 15 residues. CDR3 in DNA: TGTGCCAGCAGCTTACGACAGGGAACATACAATGAGCAGTTCTTC. Translation: CASSLRQGTYNEQFF.

V and J are TRBV2 and TRBJ2-6; 9 bases are a match to TRBD1. CDR3 size: 18 residues. Germline V CDR1 and CDR2: SNHLY, FYNNEI. V gave up 2 bases and J gave up 0 bases; unmatched junction bases: 5. DNA of the CDR3: TGTGCCAGCAGTGAACAGGGACAGGGTTTCTCTGGGGCCAACGTCCTGACTTTC. Amino acids: CASSEQGQGFSGANVLTF.

This clone appeared once. This chain links TRBV6-5 with TRBJ2-1; the match to TRBD1 covers 7 bases. The ends lost 6 bases at V and 4 bases at J; junction bases unmatched: 3. The CDR3 contains 13 residues. From germline, CDR1 is MNHEY and CDR2 SVGAGI. For the CDR3, the DNA is TGTGCCAGCAGCCCGACAGGGTACAATGAGCAGTTCTTC. Encoded protein: CASSPTGYNEQFF.

The CDR3 region has the DNA TGTGCCAGCAACGGAGTTTCCTATAGAAACACCATATATTTT. Its translation is CASNGVSYRNTIYF. V and J are TRBV19 and TRBJ1-3; unclear D gene. Germline CDR1 LNHDA, CDR2 SQIVND (reference sequence). The ends were cut back, 9 bases at V and 5 bases at J, with 17 bases in the middle. The CDR3 extends over 14 amino acids.

This clone came up once. This chain connects TRBV7-2 to TRBJ2-5; 11 bases map to TRBD2. V dropped 5 bases and J dropped 4; count of bases not matched to a gene: 9. CDR1 and CDR2 from the germline V gene are SGHTA and FQGNSA. The CDR3 totals 16 residues. CDR3 nucleotides: TGTGCCAGCAGCGATCAAGTAGCGGGAGGGGGAGAGACCCAGTACTTC. This translates into CASSDQVAGGGETQYF.

The chain uses TRBV10-1 and TRBJ2-1, with 12 bases matching TRBD2. CDR1 and CDR2 (germline): WNHNN, SYGVQD (reference sequence). V dropped 3 bases and J dropped 13; count of bases not matched to a gene: 7. The CDR3 sequence is 14 residues long. Written as DNA, the CDR3 is TGCGCCAGCAGTGAAATACTAGCGGGGGGCGAACAGTTCTTC. Translation: CASSEILAGGEQFF.

V gene TRBV19 combines with J gene TRBJ2-5; no definite D call. Germline loops: CDR1 LNHDA, CDR2 SQIVND (reference sequence). The CDR3 length is 13 residues. Trimming pared 5 bases from V and 2 bases from J, leaving 9 bases between. CDR3 bases: TGTGCCAGTAGTCCCGACGGGCAAGAGACCCAGTACTTC. Its protein product is CASSPDGQETQYF.

J is TRBJ1-2 and V is TRBV28; 8 bases match TRBD1. CDR3 size: 14 residues. The junction had 5 bases not matched to a gene; V was cut back by 4 bases and J by 4 bases. The germline V gene has CDR1 MDHEN and CDR2 SYDVKM. This CDR3 is CASSSDRAGYGYTF. CDR3 in DNA: TGTGCCAGCAGTTCGGACAGGGCTGGCTATGGCTACACCTTC.

V and J are TRBV19 and TRBJ1-1, with D maybe TRBD1 (6 bases). V gave up 8 bases and J gave up 5 bases, with 12 bases separating them. The CDR3 runs 12 residues. Germline values: CDR1 LNHDA, CDR2 SQIVND (reference sequence). This chain's CDR3 is CASRGGWTEAFF. In DNA, the CDR3 is TGTGCCAGTCGCGGGGGCTGGACTGAAGCTTTCTTT.

This CDR3 is CASSQRTGYPRQQFF. As DNA, the CDR3 is TGCGCCAGCAGCCAAAGGACAGGGTACCCGAGACAGCAGTTCTTC. The chain recombines TRBV4-1 with TRBJ2-1; 8 bases line up with TRBD1. The ends lost 2 bases at V and 11 bases at J; junction bases unmatched: 11. From germline, CDR1 is MGHRA and CDR2 YSYEKL. This CDR3 has 15 amino acids.

The chain is built from TRBV28 and TRBJ2-6; maybe TRBD1 (6 bases). This CDR3 contains 19 residues. Germline V CDR1 and CDR2: MDHEN, SYDVKM. Trimming left V 4 bases short and J 1 base short, with 20 bases between. In DNA, the CDR3 is TGTGCCAGCAGTTCGGACAGAATAGGGGCCATTTCTGGGGCCAACGTCCTGACTTTC. It encodes CASSSDRIGAISGANVLTF.

The J gene is TRBJ1-2, the V gene TRBV18; 8 bases are a match to TRBD1. V was pared by 3 bases and J by 8 bases, with 8 bases of the junction left unmatched. Looked up from germline, CDR1 is KGHSH and CDR2 is LQKENI. This CDR3 is built from 14 residues. CDR3 region: CASSPQGAQGGYTF. As DNA, the CDR3 is TGTGCCAGCTCACCCCAGGGGGCTCAAGGCGGCTACACCTTC. The full variable domain, with the rest looked up from reference TRBV18 and TRBJ1-2, is NAGVMQNPRHLVRRRGQEARLRCSPMKGHSHVYWYRQLPEEGLKFMVYLQKENIIDESGMPKERFSAEFPKEGPSILRIQQVVRGDSAAYFCASSPQGAQGGYTFGSGTRLTVV.

The chain employs TRBV27 and TRBJ2-7, with D possibly matching TRBD1 (5 bases). Germline V gives CDR1 MNHEY, CDR2 SMNVEV (reference sequence). CDR3 length: 13 residues. The V and J ends lost 2 bases and 1 base respectively, with 6 bases between them. This CDR3 is CASSLQGSYEQYF. CDR3 nucleotide sequence: TGTGCCAGCAGTTTACAGGGATCCTACGAGCAGTACTTC.